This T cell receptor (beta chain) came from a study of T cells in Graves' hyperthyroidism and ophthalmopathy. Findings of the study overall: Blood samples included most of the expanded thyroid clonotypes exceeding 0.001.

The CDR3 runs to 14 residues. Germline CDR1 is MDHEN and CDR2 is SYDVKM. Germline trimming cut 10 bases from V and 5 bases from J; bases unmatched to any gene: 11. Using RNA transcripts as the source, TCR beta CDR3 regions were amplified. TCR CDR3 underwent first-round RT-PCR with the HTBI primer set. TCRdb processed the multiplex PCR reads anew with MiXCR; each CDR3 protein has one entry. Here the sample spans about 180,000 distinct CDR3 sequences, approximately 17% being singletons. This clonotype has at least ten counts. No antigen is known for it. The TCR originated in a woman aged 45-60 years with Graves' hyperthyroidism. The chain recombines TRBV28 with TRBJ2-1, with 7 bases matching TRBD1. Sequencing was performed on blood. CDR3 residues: CATDRDRTHNEQFF. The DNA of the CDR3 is TGTGCCACCGACAGGGACCGTACTCACAATGAGCAGTTCTTC.